This T cell receptor beta chain derives from a study of T-cell reconstitution after alpha-beta-depleted transplantation in children. A library of TCRbeta sequences, prepared with unique molecular identifiers, was generated. TCRdb passed the PCR reads through MiXCR, listing each CDR3 protein once. The sample carries 150,000 to 250,000 distinct CDR3 sequences, 6.3% recorded once. This clonotype was counted many times. The V end was cut by 2 bases, the J end by 0 bases, with 13 bases between. The CDR3 is 16 residues long. CDR1 is SGHTA, CDR2 FQGNSA, per germline. This chain links TRBV7-2 with TRBJ1-2, with a possible D match to TRBD1 (5 bases). Material: PBMCs, obtained before TCRalphabeta/CD19-depleted stem cell transplant. This sequence was found in a girl in the first two years of life with combined immunodeficiency, due to receive a stem cell transplant. This chain's CDR3 is CASSLPIPGPNYGYTF. CDR3 in DNA: TGTGCCAGCAGCTTACCAATCCCGGGACCTAACTATGGCTACACCTTC.